Listed here are 3 T cell receptor beta chains from one sample, sequenced in a study of shared clonotypes between healthy human individuals. Profiling relied on immunoSEQ multiplex PCR, and the TCRdb table lists in-frame clones only, not all of them. The sample lists more than 450,000 clones, about four fifths occurring once. Specimen: PBMCs. The receptors originated from a woman aged 40 to 50 in good health. Some clones in this sample may be carry-over from other donors' samples.

This chain links TRBV10-3 with TRBJ1-2, with 9 bases aligning to TRBD1. The CDR3 is 14 amino acids. The germline V gene encodes CDR1 ENHRY and CDR2 SYGVKD. Germline trimming cut 2 bases from V and 4 bases from J; bases unmatched to any gene: 2. CDR3 in DNA: TGTGCCATCAGTGAGGAGACAGGGGGCTATGGCTACACCTTC. This gives the protein CAISEETGGYGYTF.

V usage is TRBV6-5 and J usage is TRBJ2-7; perhaps TRBD2 as D (7 bases). CDR1 MNHEY and CDR2 SVGAGI come from the germline V gene. There are 14 residues in the CDR3. Trimming cost V 6 bases and J 3 bases, with 15 bases left between them. CDR3: CASRTLGGHYEQYF. In nucleotides, the CDR3 is TGTGCCAGCAGGACGCTGGGGGGGCACTACGAGCAGTACTTC.

This clone showed up just a few times. The chain joins TRBV29-1 to TRBJ2-7; D remains ambiguous. The germline V gene has CDR1 SQVTM and CDR2 ANQGSEA. This CDR3 region has 11 residues. Trimming cost V 6 bases and J 3 bases, with 9 bases left between them. CDR3 in DNA: TGCAGCGTAGCATTTCTCTACGAGCAGTACTTC. Its translation: CSVAFLYEQYF.